The 12 T cell receptor beta chains presented below share a single source sample, sequenced in a study of cytomegalovirus exposure and HLA in healthy donors. The PCR had 60 Vbeta and 13 Jbeta primers. Sequencing was performed with immunoSEQ multiplex PCR; in TCRdb, only in-frame clones are kept and a portion is missing. The sample table sets out about 130,000 clones. Material for sequencing was PBMCs. These receptors were taken from a woman aged 55-70 years in good health and CMV-seronegative.

V usage is TRBV29-1 and J usage is TRBJ1-2; 9 bases are shared with TRBD1. CDR1 is SQVTM and CDR2 is ANQGSEA in the germline V gene. V lost 4 bases to trimming and J lost 8 bases; unmatched junction nucleotides: 5. The CDR3 length is 12 residues. CDR3 protein: CSVGGQGVGYTF. Written as DNA, the CDR3 is TGCAGCGTTGGGGGACAGGGTGTGGGCTACACCTTC.

The rearrangement joins TRBV6-1 to TRBJ1-2, with 7 bases aligning to TRBD1. Trimming at V came to 1 base and at J to 14 bases, leaving 1 base not matched to a gene. The CDR3 has 10 residues. In germline, CDR1 is MNHNS, CDR2 SASEGT. CDR3 protein: CASSEEQGTF. CDR3 nucleotide sequence: TGTGCCAGCAGTGAAGAACAGGGGACCTTC.

The J gene is TRBJ2-7, the V gene TRBV6-1; TRBD2 agrees at 13 bases. In germline, CDR1 is MNHNS, CDR2 SASEGT. The CDR3 consists of 15 residues. V trimming: 7 bases; J trimming: 3 bases; junction bases outside the gene matches: 6. The CDR3 spells CASIPGLAGIYEQYF. The CDR3 nucleotides read TGTGCCAGCATCCCGGGACTAGCGGGAATCTACGAGCAGTACTTC.

J is TRBJ1-5 and V is TRBV7-8; 7 nucleotides line up with TRBD1. The V gene's germline CDR1 is SGHVS and CDR2 FQNEAQ. This CDR3 has 16 residues. V lost 3 bases to trimming and J lost 1 base; unmatched junction nucleotides: 6. CDR3 amino acids: CASSFDRVGSNQPQHF. DNA of the CDR3: TGTGCCAGCAGCTTCGACAGGGTAGGGAGCAATCAGCCCCAGCATTTT.

The chain carries TRBV4-1 and TRBJ2-7; 8 nucleotides agree with TRBD2. Unmatched junction bases numbered 20, after V lost 5 bases and J lost 5 bases. CDR1 is MGHRA, CDR2 YSYEKL, per germline. This CDR3 has 18 residues. The CDR3: CASSTPSGLGGERDEQYF. Here the CDR3 DNA reads TGCGCCAGCAGCACCCCCTCGGGACTAGGAGGGGAGAGGGACGAGCAGTACTTC.

V usage is TRBV5-1 and J usage is TRBJ1-1, with 8 nucleotides matching TRBD1. Trimming removed 5 bases from V and 4 bases from J; junction bases left unmatched: 7. Germline CDR1 is SGHRS and CDR2 is YFSETQ. The CDR3 spans 14 residues. The CDR3 DNA sequence: TGCGCCAGCAGAGGGGGACAGGAGAGCACTGAAGCTTTCTTT. Protein sequence: CASRGGQESTEAFF.

The V gene is TRBV27, the J gene TRBJ2-3, with D maybe TRBD2 (6 bases). The germline V and J ends were trimmed by 6 bases and 2 bases, with 15 bases remaining between them. The CDR3 length is 15 residues. Germline-derived CDR1 and CDR2 are MNHEY and SMNVEV (reference sequence). CDR3 nucleotides: TGTGCCAGCAGATTTACTAGCTCGTCCACAGATACGCAGTATTTT. The encoded protein is CASRFTSSSTDTQYF.

V is TRBV6-6 and J is TRBJ2-1; D is possibly TRBD2 (6 bases). There are 14 residues in the CDR3. CDR1 and CDR2 (germline): MNHNY, SVGAGI (reference sequence). The V end was cut by 4 bases, the J end by 6 bases, with 13 bases between. CDR3 residues: CASSWTTALNEQFF. The CDR3 nucleotides are TGTGCCAGCAGTTGGACTACGGCTCTCAATGAGCAGTTCTTC.

The rearrangement uses TRBV11-2 and TRBJ2-7; D uncertain. The CDR3 is 14 amino acids. V lost 3 bases to trimming and J lost 4 bases, with 13 bases between them. Germline loops: CDR1 SGHAT, CDR2 FQNNGV. The CDR3 sequence is CASSFDAAGYEQYF. DNA of the CDR3: TGTGCCAGCAGCTTCGATGCCGCCGGGTACGAGCAGTACTTC.

The CDR3 DNA reads as TGTGCCAGCAGCCCCCAAGGGGACTCCTACGAGCAGTACTTC. Amino acid sequence: CASSPQGDSYEQYF. This chain uses TRBV16 with TRBJ2-7, with TRBD1 as a possible D gene (5 bases). CDR1 is KGHSY and CDR2 is FQNENV in the germline V gene. The V end was cut by 4 bases, the J end by 0 bases, with 10 bases between. The CDR3 has 14 residues.

The rearrangement joins TRBV19 to TRBJ2-7; the D gene is possibly TRBD1 (6 bases). Trimming removed 3 bases at V and 1 base at J, with 19 bases between. The CDR3 contains 17 residues. CDR1 and CDR2 from the germline V gene are LNHDA and SQIVND (reference sequence). CDR3 sequence reads: CASSIQSNRVVSYEQYF. CDR3 sequence (DNA): TGTGCCAGTAGTATCCAAAGTAACAGGGTTGTTTCCTACGAGCAGTACTTC.

The chain joins TRBV28 to TRBJ1-1, with a tentative D call TRBD1 (6 bases). The CDR3 consists of 13 residues. Germline V CDR1 and CDR2: MDHEN, SYDVKM. The V and J ends lost 2 bases and 7 bases respectively, with 11 bases between them. CDR3 protein: CASSLQGRGEAFF. CDR3 DNA sequence: TGTGCCAGCAGTTTACAGGGGAGGGGTGAAGCTTTCTTT. Filled out from reference TRBV28 and TRBJ1-1, the complete variable domain reads DVKVTQSSRYLVKRTGEKVFLECVQDMDHENMFWYRQDPGLGLRLIYFSYDVKMKEKGDIPEGYSVSREKKERFSLILESASTNQTSMYLCASSLQGRGEAFFGQGTRLTVV.